What follows is one TCR beta chain and its context. Its cognate antigen is unknown. Here immunoSEQ multiplex PCR was the method, and the copy in TCRdb shows in-frame clones only, minus some. The sample comprises 99,000 or so clones, roughly 86% of which are singletons, and more than 2.5% rests with the top ten. This sample is drawn from a study of T cell responses to AZD1222 COVID-19 vaccine. Trimming took 4 bases from V and 4 from J, leaving 19 bases between them. The CDR3 is made up of 15 amino acids. The germline V gene has CDR1 SQVTM and CDR2 ANQGSEA. Study outcomes and limitations: Repertoire collection took place solely once the T cell response had peaked.

This rearrangement joins TRBV29-1 to TRBJ2-5; D is unclear. This receptor was obtained from an adult who received the MenACWY meningococcal vaccine as a control. This material consisted of peripheral blood, taken 28 days after the second dose of the MenACWY control vaccine. CDR3 sequence reads: CSVGAIPTYRETQYF. The CDR3 region has the DNA TGCAGCGTTGGGGCGATTCCGACGTATCGAGAGACCCAGTACTTC.